One and the same sample provided the 2 T cell receptor beta chains below, sequenced in a study of cytomegalovirus exposure and HLA in healthy donors. PCR involved 60 Vbeta and 13 Jbeta primers. Clones were read by immunoSEQ multiplex PCR, and TCRdb kept only the in-frame ones, dropping some. The top ten hold around 20% of the sample, which has 100,000 to 150,000 clones, over 80% seen once. What was sequenced was PBMCs. All receptors derive from a man aged 18 to 30 in good health and CMV-seropositive.

The chain employs TRBV28 and TRBJ1-2, with D tentatively TRBD1 (6 bases). V lost 5 bases and J lost 4, with 14 bases in between. Germline CDR1 is MDHEN and CDR2 is SYDVKM. The CDR3 is 14 residues long. The CDR3 protein is CASSQDSSVYGYTF. CDR3 coding DNA: TGTGCCAGCAGTCAGGACAGTTCAGTCTATGGCTACACCTTC.

The gene calls are TRBV6-1 and TRBJ2-5; TRBD2 matches at 7 bases. The CDR3 is 13 amino acids. Trimming took 8 bases from V and 3 from J; bases not matched to a gene: 6. Per the germline V gene, CDR1 is MNHNS and CDR2 is SASEGT. In DNA, the CDR3 is TGTGCCAGCCGGGAGGTCGGCAAAGAGACCCAGTACTTC. Its translation is CASREVGKETQYF.